This TCR beta chain emerged from a study of T-cell memory formation after mild COVID-19. Background on the study: TCR clusters were mostly confined to one donor each. General study results and limits: Memory sampled before infection contained some responding clones, suggesting cross-reactive memory joined.

Amplification by 5'RACE using constant-segment primers produced TCR alpha and TCR beta cDNA libraries that carried sample barcodes and UMIs. TCRdb called the 5' RACE reads again in MiXCR, with one record for every CDR3 protein. The sample holds about 90,000 distinct CDR3 sequences, 13% seen once. V was trimmed by 8 bases and J by 4 bases, leaving 14 bases between them. CDR3 size: 13 residues. Worth noting for this clonotype: Its target is not known. The conserved final phenylalanine or tryptophan is absent from the CDR3, which likely points to a read error.

The chain couples TRBV12-3 or TRBV12-4 to TRBJ1-2; D is unclear. The source is an adult woman who had mild COVID-19 (a few samples of this study predate the infection). Cell type and time point are not known. The sample comprised PBMCs or a T cell subset sorted from them (not recorded which). Written as DNA, the CDR3 is TGTGCCAGCGATGATTGGGTGGCCTATGGCTACACCTTA. Amino acid sequence: CASDDWVAYGYTL.